A selection of T cell receptor beta chains follows, all from one sample in a study of T-cell reconstitution after alpha-beta-depleted transplantation in children. TCRdb re-derived calls from the PCR reads in MiXCR, one entry per CDR3 protein. The repertoire holds 350,000 to 400,000 distinct CDR3 sequences, with 13% as singletons. The sample consisted of PBMCs, taken from the stem cell graft. The receptor source for this set is a human donor who donated a stem cell graft to a child with Fanconi anemia. CDR3s include the opening cysteine and the closing phenylalanine or tryptophan. Each record gives: J gene, V gene, D gene, clone size, CDR3 DNA, CDR3 protein. The D gene is left open where the match is weak. A clone size is listed for some rows: how often the clone was seen (once, few, many), or a class if it is expanded.

j_call: TRBJ2-7
v_call: TRBV2
d_call: .
clone_size: .
cdr3_nt: TGTGCCAGCAGCAGACAGTTCTACGAGCAGTACTTC
cdr3_aa: CASSRQFYEQYF

j_call: TRBJ2-7
v_call: TRBV7-2
d_call: TRBD1
clone_size: .
cdr3_nt: TGTGCCAGCAGCTTAGGAGGGACAGGGGCCCTCTACGAGCAGTACTTC
cdr3_aa: CASSLGGTGALYEQYF

j_call: TRBJ1-5
v_call: TRBV10-2
d_call: TRBD1
clone_size: many
cdr3_nt: TGCGCCAGCAGTGAAACAGGGGGCAATAGCAATCAGCCCCAGCATTTT
cdr3_aa: CASSETGGNSNQPQHF

j_call: TRBJ1-6
v_call: TRBV7-2
d_call: TRBD1
clone_size: .
cdr3_nt: TGTGCCAGCAGCTTAGAAAGGGGGCCTTCGCTCCACTTT
cdr3_aa: CASSLERGPSLHF

j_call: TRBJ1-5
v_call: TRBV3-1
d_call: .
clone_size: many
cdr3_nt: TGTGCCAGCAGCCAAGACAGGGCCAGCAATCAGCCCCAGCATTTT
cdr3_aa: CASSQDRASNQPQHF

j_call: TRBJ2-1
v_call: TRBV10-3
d_call: .
clone_size: .
cdr3_nt: TGTGCCATCAGTGTAAGCGGAGGGCAGGGCCACAATGAGCAGTTCTTC
cdr3_aa: CAISVSGGQGHNEQFF

j_call: TRBJ1-1
v_call: TRBV2
d_call: .
clone_size: .
cdr3_nt: TGTGCCAGCAGTGAATTAGGGAACACTGAAGATTTCTTT
cdr3_aa: CASSELGNTEDFF

j_call: TRBJ2-1
v_call: TRBV9
d_call: TRBD1
clone_size: .
cdr3_nt: TGTGCCAGCAGCGTAGAGAGGGGACAGGGTTTGAACAATGAGCAGTTCTTC
cdr3_aa: CASSVERGQGLNNEQFF

j_call: TRBJ1-1
v_call: TRBV6-2/TRBV6-3
d_call: TRBD1
clone_size: few
cdr3_nt: TGTGCCAGCAGTTCGAAGGGGGCGCGGATGAACACTGAAGCTTTCTTT
cdr3_aa: CASSSKGARMNTEAFF

j_call: TRBJ2-1
v_call: TRBV4-3
d_call: .
clone_size: .
cdr3_nt: TGCGCCAGCAGCCAAGATCGACCCAACGTCATAAATGAGCAGTTCTTC
cdr3_aa: CASSQDRPNVINEQFF

j_call: TRBJ1-1
v_call: TRBV5-1
d_call: .
clone_size: few
cdr3_nt: TGCGCCAGCAGCTTGGTGAGTAACGCGAGGAACACTGAAGCTTTCTTT
cdr3_aa: CASSLVSNARNTEAFF